One sample yielded the 22 T cell receptor beta chains listed below, sequenced in a study of neurological immune-mediated disorders. TCRdb re-called the 5' RACE reads through MiXCR, storing one row per CDR3 protein. The sample lists nearly 60,000 distinct CDR3 sequences, around 3.5% occurring once. The sequenced sample consisted of PBMCs. The receptor set was obtained from a woman in her thirties with multiple sclerosis.

This clonotype was counted only a few times. The gene calls are TRBV7-2 and TRBJ2-3; D possibly uses TRBD1 or TRBD2 (5 bases each). CDR3 length: 15 residues. The germline V and J ends were trimmed by 5 bases and 4 bases, with 16 bases remaining between them. Germline V CDR1 and CDR2: SGHTA, FQGNSA. The CDR3 spells CASSPTGKGPDTQYF. In nucleotides, the CDR3 is TGTGCCAGCAGCCCTACAGGAAAGGGACCAGATACGCAGTATTTT. The full variable domain, its missing parts supplied by reference TRBV7-2 and TRBJ2-3, is GAGVSQSPSNKVTEKGKDVELRCDPISGHTALYWYRQSLGQGLEFLIYFQGNSAPDKSGLPSDRFSAERTGGSVSTLTIQRTQQEDSAVYLCASSPTGKGPDTQYFGPGTRLTVL.

This clonotype was found many times. V gene TRBV20-1 combines with J gene TRBJ1-6; 9 positions agree with TRBD1. Germline V gene data show CDR1 as DFQATT and CDR2 as SNEGSKA (reference sequence). The J segment lost 1 base and the V segment lost 4 bases, leaving 8 bases of the junction unmatched. The CDR3 is 17 amino acids. CDR3 coding DNA: TGCAGTGCTATAACTACAGGGGGCAGGTCCTATAATTCACCCCTCCACTTT. Its translation: CSAITTGGRSYNSPLHF.

The sample holds many counts of this clonotype. The chain combines TRBV5-1 with TRBJ2-7, with D unresolved. This CDR3 region has 14 residues. Trimming stripped 1 base from V and 3 bases from J, with 11 bases between. Germline V gives CDR1 SGHRS, CDR2 YFSETQ. For the CDR3, the DNA is TGCGCCAGCAGCTTGAGTACCTCCGGCTACGAGCAGTACTTC. Protein product: CASSLSTSGYEQYF.

This clonotype was seen at least ten times. The V gene is TRBV6-5, the J gene TRBJ2-2; the match to TRBD2 covers 15 bases. The CDR3 totals 17 residues. Looked up from germline, CDR1 is MNHEY and CDR2 is SVGAGI. J gave up 7 bases and V 4 bases, and 7 bases lay outside the gene matches. CDR3 sequence reads: CASSFPGLAGGVGELFF. CDR3 nucleotides: TGTGCCAGCAGTTTCCCGGGACTAGCGGGAGGCGTCGGGGAGCTGTTTTTT.

This clonotype showed up many times. The rearrangement links TRBV20-1 to TRBJ1-6; D perhaps matches TRBD1 (6 bases). V was pared by 5 bases and J by 4 bases, with 15 bases between. Germline V gives CDR1 DFQATT, CDR2 SNEGSKA (reference sequence). The CDR3 length is 15 residues. This CDR3 reads CSAAGVALYNSPLHF. CDR3 nucleotides: TGCAGTGCTGCAGGGGTGGCCTTATATAATTCACCCCTCCACTTT.

This clonotype was observed at least ten times. J is TRBJ1-6 and V is TRBV5-6; D unclear. CDR3 size: 14 residues. The V and J ends lost 4 bases and 6 bases respectively, with 11 bases between them. Germline CDR1 and CDR2: SGHDT and YYEEEE. DNA of the CDR3: TGTGCCAGCAGCGAACAGCCACTTAATTCACCCCTCCACTTT. Protein product: CASSEQPLNSPLHF.

This clonotype was picked up many times. The gene calls are TRBV10-3 and TRBJ2-3; 7 bases map to TRBD2. Trimming cost V 2 bases and J 4 bases; bases outside gene matches: 3. This CDR3 spans 14 amino acids. Germline values: CDR1 ENHRY, CDR2 SYGVKD. The CDR3: CAISEREAPDTQYF. CDR3 coding DNA: TGTGCCATCAGTGAGCGGGAGGCCCCAGATACGCAGTATTTT.

This clonotype was seen repeatedly, ten times or more. The V call is TRBV7-2, the J call TRBJ2-1, with D perhaps matching TRBD1 (5 bases). The CDR3 extends over 13 amino acids. V was pared by 1 base and J by 9 bases, with 10 bases between. Germline values: CDR1 SGHTA, CDR2 FQGNSA. As DNA, the CDR3 is TGTGCCAGCAGCTTAGTTATCCAGGGTGAGCAGTTCTTC. This gives the protein CASSLVIQGEQFF.

This clonotype was observed many times. The rearrangement uses TRBV5-1 and TRBJ2-1, with 7 bases that match TRBD1. The germline CDR1 and CDR2 sequences are SGHRS and YFSETQ. This CDR3 has 15 residues. V trimming: 2 bases; J trimming: 9 bases; junction bases outside the gene matches: 11. CDR3 region: CASSFRTGERVEQFF. CDR3 in DNA: TGCGCCAGCAGCTTTCGGACAGGTGAGAGGGTTGAGCAGTTCTTC.

This clonotype has ten or more counts. The chain carries TRBV5-5 and TRBJ2-1; 13 bases agree with TRBD2. The CDR3 has 17 amino acids. Germline trimming cut 2 bases from V and 4 bases from J; bases unmatched to any gene: 6. The germline V gene has CDR1 SGHKS and CDR2 YYEKEE (reference sequence). CDR3 sequence: CASSLLAGGQSYNEQFF. DNA for the CDR3: TGTGCCAGCAGCTTACTAGCGGGGGGGCAGTCTTACAATGAGCAGTTCTTC.

This clonotype was seen at least ten times. The genes are TRBV3-1 and TRBJ1-6; 8 bases map to TRBD1. CDR3 size: 15 residues. Trimming removed 1 base from V and 9 bases from J; junction bases left unmatched: 5. The germline V gene has CDR1 LGHDT and CDR2 YNNKEL (reference sequence). The CDR3 DNA is TGTGCCAGCAGCCAAGTGGTCAGGGGGCGTTCACCCCTCCACTTT. It yields the protein CASSQVVRGRSPLHF.

This clonotype was detected ten times or more. CDR3 loop: CATTGTGAYEQYF. The CDR3 coding sequence is TGTGCCACCACGGGTACAGGGGCCTACGAGCAGTACTTC. This chain joins TRBV15 and TRBJ2-7, with TRBD1 matching 7 bases. CDR1 is LNHNV, CDR2 YYDKDF, per germline (reference sequence). CDR3 length: 13 residues. V lost 7 bases, J lost 2 bases, and 5 bases stayed unmatched. Full variable domain (remainder filled in from reference TRBV15 and TRBJ2-7): DAMVIQNPRYQVTQFGKPVTLSCSQTLNHNVMYWYQQKSSQAPKLLFHYYDKDFNNEADTPDNFQSRRPNTSFCFLDIRSPGLGDTAMYLCATTGTGAYEQYFGPGTRLTVT.

This clonotype was counted at least ten times. The rearrangement uses TRBV5-1 and TRBJ2-1, with a possible D match to TRBD1 (5 bases). Germline CDR1 SGHRS, CDR2 YFSETQ. The CDR3 has 14 amino acids. The V end was cut by 4 bases, the J end by 2 bases, with 10 bases between. The CDR3 DNA is TGCGCCAGCAGCGGTCAGGGAACCTACAATGAGCAGTTCTTC. Translation: CASSGQGTYNEQFF.

At least ten counts were recorded for this clonotype. This chain uses TRBV7-2 with TRBJ2-5, with a weak D call TRBD2 (6 bases). Germline CDR1 SGHTA, CDR2 FQGNSA. The CDR3 contains 15 residues. The V end was cut by 5 bases, the J end by 2 bases, with 15 bases between. Here the CDR3 DNA reads TGTGCCAGCAGCCCGCCGGCGGGGATGCAAGAGACCCAGTACTTC. It yields the protein CASSPPAGMQETQYF.

The table lists this clonotype with many counts. CDR3 in DNA: TGTGCCAGCTCACCAGTTGCCGAGGGGATCCAGACCCAGTACTTC. Translation: CASSPVAEGIQTQYF. The chain uses TRBV18 and TRBJ2-5; possibly TRBD1 or TRBD2 for D (5 bases each). Looked up from germline, CDR1 is KGHSH and CDR2 is LQKENI. This CDR3 is built from 15 residues. V was trimmed by 2 bases and J by 6 bases, leaving 16 bases between them.

The rearrangement links TRBV12-3 or TRBV12-4 to TRBJ1-2, with unresolved D. Trimming took 3 bases from V and 3 from J, leaving 5 bases between them. This CDR3 has 12 residues. CDR3 residues: CASSFRDYGYTF. The DNA for the CDR3 is TGTGCCAGCAGTTTTAGGGACTATGGCTACACCTTC.

This clonotype has ten or more counts. V gene TRBV10-3 combines with J gene TRBJ1-6; no definite D call. The CDR3 totals 14 residues. Germline V gene data show CDR1 as ENHRY and CDR2 as SYGVKD. Trimming shortened V by 0 bases and J by 9 bases, and 9 bases separated the two germline ends. The chain's CDR3 is CAISESATSSPLHF. In DNA, the CDR3 is TGTGCCATCAGTGAGTCGGCTACCAGTTCACCCCTCCACTTT.

Many counts were recorded for this clonotype. The V call is TRBV20-1, the J call TRBJ2-1, with 8 bases fitting TRBD2. The CDR3 consists of 14 residues. Germline V gene data show CDR1 as DFQATT and CDR2 as SNEGSKA (reference sequence). V dropped 3 bases and J dropped 3; count of bases not matched to a gene: 4. The CDR3 protein is CSASRGTSYNEQFF. Written as DNA, the CDR3 is TGCAGTGCTAGTCGCGGGACTAGCTACAATGAGCAGTTCTTC.

The chain is built from TRBV2 and TRBJ1-1; D not certain. Looked up from germline, CDR1 is SNHLY and CDR2 is FYNNEI. The germline V and J ends were trimmed by 10 bases and 1 base, with 13 bases remaining between them. The CDR3 has 13 residues. CDR3 bases: TGTGCCACAAGCATGGATGGGAACACTGAAGCTTTCTTT. Its protein product is CATSMDGNTEAFF.

This clonotype was counted many times. This chain uses TRBV15 with TRBJ1-2; a possible D gene is TRBD1 (5 bases). V was pared by 0 bases and J by 5 bases, with 19 bases between. Per germline, CDR1 LNHNV and CDR2 YYDKDF (reference sequence). The CDR3 has 17 residues. Here the CDR3 DNA reads TGTGCCACCAGCAGAGAGAAACCCCCGGGACGGCTATATGGCTACACCTTC. It yields the protein CATSREKPPGRLYGYTF.

This clonotype was detected ten times or more. V gene TRBV10-3 combines with J gene TRBJ2-2, with no clear D. V was trimmed by 7 bases and J by 4 bases, leaving 10 bases between them. This CDR3 is built from 13 residues. Germline values: CDR1 ENHRY, CDR2 SYGVKD. The CDR3 region has the DNA TGTGCCATCAATCCCCAAGTCACCGGGGAGCTGTTTTTT. This codes for CAINPQVTGELFF.

This clonotype was counted at least ten times. The V gene is TRBV20-1, the J gene TRBJ2-5; TRBD1 or TRBD2 may be the D gene (5 bases each). This CDR3 is 10 amino acids long. Trimming cost V 4 bases and J 8 bases, with 8 bases left between them. From germline, CDR1 is DFQATT and CDR2 SNEGSKA (reference sequence). The CDR3 bases are TGCAGTGCTACCCGGGACACCCAGTACTTC. It encodes CSATRDTQYF.